Listed below are T cell receptor beta chains from one sample, sequenced in a study of T cell responses to AZD1222 COVID-19 vaccine. Method: immunoSEQ multiplex PCR; TCRdb's copy keeps in-frame clones and lacks some. The sample holds 60,000 to 75,000 clones; roughly 84% are singletons and the top ten take 20%. The sequences come from peripheral blood, collected on day 0 of AZD1222 vaccination. These receptors were taken from an adult in good health. Both conserved end residues are part of each CDR3.

TRBV29-1	TRBJ2-1	CSATSGSLRGNEQFF
TRBV9	TRBJ1-3	CASSVDLVGGNTIYF
TRBV4-3	TRBJ2-3	CASSQVGSGTDTQYF
TRBV7-9	TRBJ1-3	CASSLVPVSSGNTIYF
TRBV12-5	TRBJ2-7	CASGLTRALYEQYF
TRBV6-6	TRBJ2-1	CASRAGTSPYNEQFF
TRBV7-6	TRBJ2-2	CASSMGQGGPGELFF
TRBV4-3	TRBJ1-6	CASSQIQGKGSPLHF
TRBV29-1	TRBJ2-5	CSVERYPGQGGETQYF
TRBV12-3/TRBV12-4	TRBJ1-2	CASTSYGYGYTF
TRBV7-2	TRBJ1-5	CASSLGQGVWNQPQHF
TRBV20-1	TRBJ2-5	CSARDRETQYF
TRBV5-1	TRBJ1-5	CASSLGAQNSNQPQHF
TRBV5-4	TRBJ2-1	CASAPWRERSEQFF
TRBV5-4	TRBJ2-1	CASSLGQKLSTYNEQFF
TRBV4-1	TRBJ2-1	CASSQEFGSSSYNEQFF
TRBV28	TRBJ1-2	CASSQGDYGYTF
TRBV7-9	TRBJ1-6	CASSLATGISPLHF
TRBV6-5	TRBJ1-1	CASRTGTGITEAFF
TRBV19	TRBJ1-5	CASSIGNRLGNQPQHF
TRBV7-9	TRBJ2-7	CASSQGSYEQYF
TRBV7-8	TRBJ1-6	CASTPMGQGTFTLHF
TRBV6-6	TRBJ2-3	CASSSPRFADTQYF